The sequence of this TCR beta chain was determined in a study of T cell responses to AZD1222 COVID-19 vaccine. Study conclusions and caveats: Just 5 to 7 people given AZD1222 tested seropositive at baseline. The donor group comprised mostly white British people and more females; the analysis possibly underestimated clonal diversity.

The table came from immunoSEQ multiplex PCR; TCRdb's copy has only in-frame clones and leaves some out. The sample consists of around 140,000 clones, roughly nine tenths of them appearing once. CDR3 size: 13 residues. Per germline, CDR1 SGHTA and CDR2 FQGTGA. Trimming removed 2 bases from V and 9 bases from J, with 13 bases in between. Worth noting for this clone: Its antigen is still unknown.

V usage is TRBV7-3 and J usage is TRBJ2-5; D not resolved. This TCR came from an adult in good health. Source: peripheral blood, taken on day 0 of AZD1222 vaccination. The CDR3 sequence is CASSLGRDGAQYF. In DNA, the CDR3 is TGTGCCAGCAGCTTAGGGCGAGATGGGGCCCAGTACTTC.